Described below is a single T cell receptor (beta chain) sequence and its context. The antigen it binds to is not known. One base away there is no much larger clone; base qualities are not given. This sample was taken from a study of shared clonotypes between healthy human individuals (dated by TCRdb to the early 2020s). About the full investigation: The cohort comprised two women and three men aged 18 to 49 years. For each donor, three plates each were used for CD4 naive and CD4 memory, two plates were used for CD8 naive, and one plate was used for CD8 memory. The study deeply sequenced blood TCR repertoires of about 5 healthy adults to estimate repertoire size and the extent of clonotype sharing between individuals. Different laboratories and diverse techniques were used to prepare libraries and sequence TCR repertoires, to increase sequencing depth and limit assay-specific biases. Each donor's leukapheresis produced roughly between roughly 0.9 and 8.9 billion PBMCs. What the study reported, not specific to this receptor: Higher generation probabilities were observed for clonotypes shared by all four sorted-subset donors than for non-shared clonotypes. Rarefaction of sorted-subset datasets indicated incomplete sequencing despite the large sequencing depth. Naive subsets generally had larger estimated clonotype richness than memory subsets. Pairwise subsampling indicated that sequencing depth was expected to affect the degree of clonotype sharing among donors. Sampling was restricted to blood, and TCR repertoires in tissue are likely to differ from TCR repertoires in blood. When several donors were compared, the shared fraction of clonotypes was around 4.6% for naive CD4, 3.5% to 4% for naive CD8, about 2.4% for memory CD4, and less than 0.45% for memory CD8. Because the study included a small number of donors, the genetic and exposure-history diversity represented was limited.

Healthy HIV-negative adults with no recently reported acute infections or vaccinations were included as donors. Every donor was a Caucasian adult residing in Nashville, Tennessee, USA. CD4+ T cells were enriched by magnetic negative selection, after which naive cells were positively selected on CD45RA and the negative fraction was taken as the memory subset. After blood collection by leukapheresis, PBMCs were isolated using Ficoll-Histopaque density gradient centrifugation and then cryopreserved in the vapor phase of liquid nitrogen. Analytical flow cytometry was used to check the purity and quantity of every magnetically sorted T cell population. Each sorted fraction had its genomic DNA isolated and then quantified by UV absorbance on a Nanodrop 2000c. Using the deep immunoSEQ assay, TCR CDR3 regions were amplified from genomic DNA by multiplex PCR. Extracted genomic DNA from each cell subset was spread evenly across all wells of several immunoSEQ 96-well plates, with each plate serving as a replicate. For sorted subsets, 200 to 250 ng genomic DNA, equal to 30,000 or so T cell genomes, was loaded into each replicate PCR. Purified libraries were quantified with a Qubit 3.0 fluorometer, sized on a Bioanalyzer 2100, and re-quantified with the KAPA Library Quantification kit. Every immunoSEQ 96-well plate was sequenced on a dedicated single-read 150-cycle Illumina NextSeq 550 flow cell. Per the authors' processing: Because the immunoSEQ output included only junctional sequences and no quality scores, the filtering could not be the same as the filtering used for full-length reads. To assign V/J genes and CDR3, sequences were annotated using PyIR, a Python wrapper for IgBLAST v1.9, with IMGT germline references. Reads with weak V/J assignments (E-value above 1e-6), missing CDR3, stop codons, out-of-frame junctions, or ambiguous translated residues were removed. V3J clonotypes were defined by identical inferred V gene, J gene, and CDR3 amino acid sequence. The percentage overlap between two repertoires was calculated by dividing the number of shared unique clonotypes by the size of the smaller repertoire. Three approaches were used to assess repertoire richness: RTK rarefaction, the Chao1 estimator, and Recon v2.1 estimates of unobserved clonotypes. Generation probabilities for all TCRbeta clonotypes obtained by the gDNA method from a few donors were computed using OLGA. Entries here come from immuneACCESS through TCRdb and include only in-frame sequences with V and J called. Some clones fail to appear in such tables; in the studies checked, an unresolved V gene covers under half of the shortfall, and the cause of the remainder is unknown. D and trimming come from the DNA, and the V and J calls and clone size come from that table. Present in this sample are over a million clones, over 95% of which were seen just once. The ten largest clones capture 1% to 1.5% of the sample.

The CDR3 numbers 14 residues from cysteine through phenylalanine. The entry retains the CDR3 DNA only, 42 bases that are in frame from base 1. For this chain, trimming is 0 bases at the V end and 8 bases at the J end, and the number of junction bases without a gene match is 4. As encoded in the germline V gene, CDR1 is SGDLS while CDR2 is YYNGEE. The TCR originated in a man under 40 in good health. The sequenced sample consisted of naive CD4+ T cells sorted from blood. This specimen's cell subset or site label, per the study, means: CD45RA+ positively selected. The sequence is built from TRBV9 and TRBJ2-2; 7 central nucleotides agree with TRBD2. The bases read TGTGCCAGCAGCGTAGTTAGCGGGTTTGGGGAGCTGTTTTTT. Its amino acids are CASSVVSGFGELFF.